These 8 T cell receptor beta chains were all obtained from the same sample, sequenced in a study of CD8+CD57+ T cells in acquired aplastic anemia. An expansion of CD8+CD57+ cells by flow cytometry had been shown in patients chosen for sequencing. Profiles of TCR beta VDJ and CDR3 were generated from a genomic DNA template. One entry per CDR3 protein results from TCRdb running MiXCR on the reads. The repertoire includes 310,000 or so distinct CDR3 sequences, about 50% of them detected once, and around 1.3% sits in the top ten. Input material: sorted CD4+, CD8+, or CD8+CD57+ T cells (not recorded which) from PBMCs. The origin of the receptors is a human donor with aplastic anemia.

The CDR3 region has the DNA TGTGCCAGCGCAAATCAGGGAAGGTATGGCTACACCTTC. Translating it yields CASANQGRYGYTF. The V and J genes are TRBV2 and TRBJ1-2; D possibly corresponds to TRBD1 (5 bases). The CDR3 consists of 13 residues. Germline values: CDR1 SNHLY, CDR2 FYNNEI. Trimming shortened V by 8 bases and J by 5 bases, and 15 bases separated the two germline ends.

The J gene is TRBJ2-7, the V gene TRBV5-1; TRBD1 agrees at 8 bases. The CDR3 sequence is 13 residues long. CDR1 and CDR2 (germline): SGHRS, YFSETQ. With 7 bases clipped from V and 4 bases from J, the junction kept 7 bases outside the gene matches. The chain's CDR3 is CASGQGMSYEQYF. CDR3 nucleotide sequence: TGCGCCAGCGGACAGGGCATGTCGTACGAGCAGTACTTC.

This sequence joins TRBV10-3 and TRBJ1-1, with a weak D call TRBD1 (6 bases). This CDR3 spans 13 amino acids. Germline values: CDR1 ENHRY, CDR2 SYGVKD. V gave up 5 bases and J gave up 6 bases, with 13 bases separating them. CDR3 loop: CAISTGSRAEAFF. CDR3 DNA sequence: TGTGCCATCAGTACAGGGAGTAGGGCTGAAGCTTTCTTT.

This clonotype was detected ten times or more. The V call is TRBV24-1, the J call TRBJ2-7; D is perhaps TRBD2 (6 bases). Trimming left V 5 bases short and J 3 bases short, with 25 bases between. CDR3 size: 18 residues. Germline loops: CDR1 KGHDR, CDR2 SFDVKD. The CDR3 region is CATSVSPTGSATIYEQYF. CDR3 DNA sequence: TGTGCCACCAGTGTCTCTCCCACCGGGAGCGCGACAATCTACGAGCAGTACTTC.

The chain couples TRBV12-3 or TRBV12-4 to TRBJ1-6; 9 bases fit TRBD1. The CDR3 is made up of 16 amino acids. With V trimmed by 3 bases and J by 6 bases, 6 bases remained unmatched. The CDR3 nucleotides read TGTGCCAGCAGTTTGGCAGGACAGGGGCCTAATTCACCCCTCCACTTT. Its translation: CASSLAGQGPNSPLHF.

This clonotype was recorded many times. V gene TRBV7-3 combines with J gene TRBJ2-3; 9 nucleotides agree with TRBD2. Germline V gene lookup returns CDR1 SGHTA and CDR2 FQGTGA. The CDR3 consists of 14 residues. Trimming at V came to 4 bases and at J to 2 bases, leaving 1 base not matched to a gene. CDR3 sequence: CASSSSGVTDTQYF. For the CDR3, the DNA is TGTGCCAGCAGCTCTAGCGGGGTCACAGATACGCAGTATTTT.

Only one count was recorded for this clonotype. The chain employs TRBV15 and TRBJ1-3; 7 bases are shared with TRBD1. This CDR3 spans 14 amino acids. With V trimmed by 5 bases and J by 4 bases, 5 bases remained unmatched. The germline gives CDR1 LNHNV, CDR2 YYDKDF (reference sequence). CDR3 sequence: CATSEEGQGNTIYF. In DNA, the CDR3 is TGTGCCACCAGCGAGGAGGGACAGGGAAACACCATATATTTT.

CDR3 in amino acids: CASSTDNNYGYTF. The CDR3 region has the DNA TGTGCCAGCAGCACCGACAATAACTATGGCTACACCTTC. The chain employs TRBV7-9 and TRBJ1-2; D is unresolved. Germline CDR1 and CDR2: SEHNR and FQNEAQ (reference sequence). The CDR3 length is 13 residues. V was pared by 5 bases and J by 1 base, with 8 bases between.